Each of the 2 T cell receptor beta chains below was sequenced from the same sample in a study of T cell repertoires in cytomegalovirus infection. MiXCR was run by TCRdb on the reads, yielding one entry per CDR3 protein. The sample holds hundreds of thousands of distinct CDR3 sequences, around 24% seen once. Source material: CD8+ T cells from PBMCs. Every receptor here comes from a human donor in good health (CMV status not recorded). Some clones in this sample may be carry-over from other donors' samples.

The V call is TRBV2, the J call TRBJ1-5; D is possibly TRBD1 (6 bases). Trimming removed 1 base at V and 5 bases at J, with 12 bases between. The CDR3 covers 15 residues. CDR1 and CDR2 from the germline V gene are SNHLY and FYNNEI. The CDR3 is CASSEDREKYQPQHF. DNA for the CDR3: TGTGCCAGCAGTGAAGACAGGGAAAAGTATCAGCCCCAGCATTTT.

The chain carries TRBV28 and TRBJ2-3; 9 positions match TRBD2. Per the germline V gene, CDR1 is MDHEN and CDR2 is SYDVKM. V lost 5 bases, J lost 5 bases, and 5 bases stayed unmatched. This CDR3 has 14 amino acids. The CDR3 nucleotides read TGTGCCAGCAGTATTAGCGGGGGTGAAGATACGCAGTATTTT. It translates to CASSISGGEDTQYF.